This T cell receptor beta chain comes out of a study of blood T cell repertoires in COVID-19. Background on the study: Spain, Italy and the United States supplied samples that represented acute and convalescent COVID-19.

Germline V lookup: CDR1 LGHDT, CDR2 YNNKEL (reference sequence). The CDR3 is made up of 15 amino acids. V gave up 1 base and J gave up 3 bases; unmatched junction bases: 3. As handled by the study authors: Amplification from reference gene primers served as the basis for estimated nucleated cell counts. This table comes from immunoSEQ multiplex PCR, and its TCRdb copy is limited to in-frame clones, with some not included. V and J calls plus clone size are reproduced from that table; the DNA served to infer D and trimming. This sample has about 78,000 clones; 90% occur once, and the top ten carry about 1%.

The receptor comes from a woman aged 45-60 years in a cohort sampled during active COVID-19. The sequenced sample was peripheral blood. This chain uses TRBV3-1 (or the pseudogene TRBV3-2) with TRBJ2-7; 10 nucleotides match TRBD2. The CDR3 nucleotides are TGTGCCAGCAGCCAAGCTAGCGGGAGTATCTACGAGCAGTACTTC. Residues: CASSQASGSIYEQYF.